This T cell receptor beta chain was sequenced in a study of T cell changes during pregnancy in multiple sclerosis. This clone was observed a single time. Generated by immunoSEQ multiplex PCR, the TCRdb table keeps only in-frame clones and is missing some. The data show around 51,000 clones, roughly 93% seen once. The CDR3 is 16 residues long. From germline, CDR1 is LGHNA and CDR2 YSLEER. With V trimmed by 0 bases and J by 2 bases, 1 base remained unmatched. The receptor comes from a female donor with multiple sclerosis, enrolled in a pregnancy study. The sample in question was peripheral blood, obtained in the second trimester of pregnancy. The rearrangement uses TRBV4-3 and TRBJ2-6, with TRBD2 matching over 7 bases. DNA for the CDR3: TGCGCCAGCAGCCAAGATACTAGCGCTGGGGCCAACGTCCTGACTTTC. This encodes CASSQDTSAGANVLTF.